This T cell receptor (beta chain) comes out of a study of CD8+CD57+ T cells in acquired aplastic anemia. Study-level results: The study identified under 30 CD8+ CDR3 sequences shared by patients and controls.

Individuals selected for sequencing had exhibited CD8+CD57+ cell expansion on flow cytometry. There were no patients without severe acquired aplastic anemia. Among the patients, none had received any therapy at the time of blood sampling. This clonotype was seen many times. The antigen is not known. According to the study, genomic DNA was the template for TCR beta VDJ and CDR3 profiling. TCRdb used MiXCR to reprocess the reads, holding one entry per CDR3 protein. The sample carries about 180,000 distinct CDR3 sequences, around 50% recorded once. Sequencing was carried out using sorted CD4+, CD8+, or CD8+CD57+ T cells (not recorded which) from PBMCs. The receptor was derived from a human donor with aplastic anemia.

Here the CDR3 DNA reads TGCAGCGTTGACAGCGGGGGGGCTTGGGAGCAGTTCTTC. Its protein is CSVDSGGAWEQFF. The chain is built from TRBV29-1 and TRBJ2-1, with TRBD2 matching 10 bases. This CDR3 spans 13 amino acids. V was pared by 3 bases and J by 10 bases, with 6 bases of the junction left unmatched. Germline CDR1 is SQVTM and CDR2 is ANQGSEA.